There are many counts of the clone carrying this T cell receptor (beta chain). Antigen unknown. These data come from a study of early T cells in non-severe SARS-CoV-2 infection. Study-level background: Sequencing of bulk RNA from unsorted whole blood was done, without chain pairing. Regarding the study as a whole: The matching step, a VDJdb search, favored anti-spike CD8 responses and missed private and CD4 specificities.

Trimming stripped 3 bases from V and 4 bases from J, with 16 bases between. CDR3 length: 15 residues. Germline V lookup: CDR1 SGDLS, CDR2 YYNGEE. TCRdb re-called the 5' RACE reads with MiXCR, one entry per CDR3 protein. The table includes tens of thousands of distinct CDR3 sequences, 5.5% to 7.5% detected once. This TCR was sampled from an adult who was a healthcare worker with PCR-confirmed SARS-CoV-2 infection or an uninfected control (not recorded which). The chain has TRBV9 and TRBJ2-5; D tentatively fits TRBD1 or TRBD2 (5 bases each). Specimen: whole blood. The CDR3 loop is CASSEGTVGPETQYF. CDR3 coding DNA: TGTGCCAGCAGCGAGGGGACCGTTGGGCCAGAGACCCAGTACTTC.